This T cell receptor beta chain was observed in a study of blood T cell repertoires in COVID-19. About the study: COVID-19 samples, acute and convalescent, were from the United States, Italy and Spain.

The CDR3 consists of 14 residues. The ends were cut back, 3 bases at V and 3 bases at J, with 11 bases in the middle. Germline-derived CDR1 and CDR2 are MNHEY and SMNVEV (reference sequence). The data were produced by immunoSEQ multiplex PCR, yet TCRdb's version contains in-frame clones alone and is incomplete. In the table there are 15,000 to 20,000 clones, roughly 93% of which are singletons. The J gene is TRBJ1-2, the V gene TRBV27, with a weak D call TRBD1 (5 bases). The sequenced material came from peripheral blood. The TCR originated in a human donor in a cohort sampled during active COVID-19. CDR3 residues: CASSFSRGDYGYTF. The CDR3 DNA follows: TGTGCCAGCAGTTTCTCTCGGGGGGACTATGGCTACACCTTC.